This T cell receptor beta chain was captured by sequencing in a study of blood T cell repertoires in COVID-19. Study-level background: Donors in the United States, Italy and Spain gave samples during acute or convalescent COVID-19. PBMCs, B-cell-depleted T cells, or T cells provided the cDNA or gDNA that made up the material.

In the source study's methods: Amplification with reference gene primers provided the estimates of nucleated cell counts. The protocol was immunoSEQ multiplex PCR, while the TCRdb copy is restricted to in-frame clones and leaves out a portion. V and J calls and clone size are those listed in that table; D and trimming were worked out from the DNA. The sample carries over 400,000 clones, about 88% recorded once. This CDR3 has 15 amino acids. Per germline, CDR1 SNHLY and CDR2 FYNNEI. With 9 bases clipped from V and 7 bases from J, the junction kept 12 bases outside the gene matches. The V call is TRBV2, the J call TRBJ1-5; 10 nucleotides agree with TRBD1. The sample taken for sequencing was PBMCs or T cells enriched from blood (not recorded which). The sequence was collected from a woman aged 55-69 years who had recovered from COVID-19. CDR3 amino acids: CASSVDRGLWQPQHF. The CDR3 DNA follows: TGTGCCAGTTCGGTAGACAGGGGGCTGTGGCAGCCCCAGCATTTT.